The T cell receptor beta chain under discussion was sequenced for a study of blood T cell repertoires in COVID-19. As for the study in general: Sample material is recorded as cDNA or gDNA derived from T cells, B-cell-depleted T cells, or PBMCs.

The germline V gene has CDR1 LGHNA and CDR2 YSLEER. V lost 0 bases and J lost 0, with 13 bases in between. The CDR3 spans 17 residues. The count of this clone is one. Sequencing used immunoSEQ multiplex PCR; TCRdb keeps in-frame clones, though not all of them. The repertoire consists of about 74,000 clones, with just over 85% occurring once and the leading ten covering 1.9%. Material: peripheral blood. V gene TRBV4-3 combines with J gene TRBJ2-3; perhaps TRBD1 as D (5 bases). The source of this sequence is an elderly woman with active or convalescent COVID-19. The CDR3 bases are TGCGCCAGCAGCCAAGATCAAGGGGCGCTCAGCACAGATACGCAGTATTTT. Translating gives CASSQDQGALSTDTQYF.